The clone carrying this T cell receptor beta chain was seen repeatedly, ten times or more. Its matching antigen is unknown. Sequence at one end of the junction differs from germline and may be a read error. This sample is part of a study of spatial heterogeneity in lung cancer. Whole-study results and caveats: The appearance of ubiquitous expanded tumor TCRs in blood was greater at resection than follow-up.

Time point given: blood at routine non-recurrence follow-up after resection. Whole RNA, which was extracted from tumor, nontumor lung tissue or frozen PBMC, was sequenced without any cell sorting. One entry per CDR3 protein results from TCRdb running MiXCR on the 5' RACE reads. The repertoire holds roughly 29,000 distinct CDR3 sequences, with over 5% as singletons. The CDR3 runs to 14 residues. Germline loops: CDR1 SGHTA, CDR2 FQGNSA. The sequences come from PBMCs, collected at follow-up. This rearrangement joins TRBV7-2 to TRBJ2-2, with a weak D call TRBD2 (6 bases). The clonotype was recovered from a female donor with early-stage non-small cell lung cancer. The CDR3 DNA sequence: TGTCCCAGCAGCAGGAGGGGCGCGACCGGGGAGCTGTTTTTT. It encodes CPSSRRGATGELFF.